The 3 T cell receptor beta chains presented below share a single source sample, sequenced in a study of blood T cell repertoires in COVID-19. Assay used: immunoSEQ multiplex PCR; TCRdb lists only in-frame clones, some missing. The sample carries approximately 250,000 clones, roughly 84% recorded once. The source material was peripheral blood. The receptors were gathered from a man aged 40-55 years who had recovered from COVID-19.

This clone has only a few counts. This rearrangement joins TRBV27 to TRBJ2-7; TRBD2 is a possible D gene (6 bases). Trimming removed 5 bases at V and 2 bases at J, with 22 bases between. Germline lookup yields CDR1 MNHEY and CDR2 SMNVEV (reference sequence). The CDR3 loop spans 17 amino acids. The CDR3 region is CASSPTSMRGVPYEQYF. CDR3 bases: TGTGCCAGCAGTCCGACCTCTATGCGGGGAGTTCCCTACGAGCAGTACTTC.

The chain links TRBV15 to TRBJ2-3, with D possibly TRBD1 on 5 matching bases. This CDR3 has 13 amino acids. The V end was cut by 0 bases, the J end by 5 bases, with 6 bases between. Germline V lookup: CDR1 LNHNV, CDR2 YYDKDF (reference sequence). CDR3 DNA sequence: TGTGCCACCAGCAGAGATCAGGGAGATACGCAGTATTTT. Its translation: CATSRDQGDTQYF.

The table lists this clone with a count of one. The chain couples TRBV5-6 to TRBJ2-7; TRBD1 aligns across 8 bases. CDR1 SGHDT and CDR2 YYEEEE come from the germline V gene. CDR3 length: 16 amino acids. Trimming took 2 bases from V and 4 from J; bases not matched to a gene: 11. The CDR3 nucleotides are TGTGCCAGCAGCTTCTCAGGGGGCTTAAAACTGTACGAGCAGTACTTC. Translation gives CASSFSGGLKLYEQYF. Full variable domain (missing parts from reference TRBV5-6 and TRBJ2-7): DAGVTQSPTHLIKTRGQQVTLRCSPKSGHDTVSWYQQALGQGPQFIFQYYEEEERQRGNFPDRFSGHQFPNYSSELNVNALLLGDSALYLCASSFSGGLKLYEQYFGPGTRLTVT.